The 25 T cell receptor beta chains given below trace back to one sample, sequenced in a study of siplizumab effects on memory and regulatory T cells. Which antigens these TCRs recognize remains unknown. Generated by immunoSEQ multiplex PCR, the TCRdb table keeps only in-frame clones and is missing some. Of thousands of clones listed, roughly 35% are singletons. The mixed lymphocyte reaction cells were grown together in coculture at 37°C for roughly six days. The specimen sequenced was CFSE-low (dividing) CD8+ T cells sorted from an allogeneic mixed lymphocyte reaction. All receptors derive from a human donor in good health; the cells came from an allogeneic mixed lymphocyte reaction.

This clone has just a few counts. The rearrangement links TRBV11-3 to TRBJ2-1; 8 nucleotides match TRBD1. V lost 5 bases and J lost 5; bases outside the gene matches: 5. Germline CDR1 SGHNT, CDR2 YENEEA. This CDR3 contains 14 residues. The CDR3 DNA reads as TGTGCCAGCAGCGTCCCGACAGGGGACAATGAGCAGTTCTTC. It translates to CASSVPTGDNEQFF.

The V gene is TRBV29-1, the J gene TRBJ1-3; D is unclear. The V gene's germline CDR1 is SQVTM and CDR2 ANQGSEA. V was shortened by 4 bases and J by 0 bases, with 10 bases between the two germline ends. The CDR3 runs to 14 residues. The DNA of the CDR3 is TGCAGCGTTGGAGCCGCGCCCTCTGGAAACACCATATATTTT. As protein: CSVGAAPSGNTIYF.

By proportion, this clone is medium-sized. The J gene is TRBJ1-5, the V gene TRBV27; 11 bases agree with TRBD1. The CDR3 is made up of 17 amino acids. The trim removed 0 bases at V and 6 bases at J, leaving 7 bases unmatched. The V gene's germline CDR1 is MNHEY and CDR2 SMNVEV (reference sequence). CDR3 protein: CASSLSPRTGGLQPQHF. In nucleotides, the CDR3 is TGTGCCAGCAGTTTATCCCCCAGGACAGGGGGCCTTCAGCCCCAGCATTTT.

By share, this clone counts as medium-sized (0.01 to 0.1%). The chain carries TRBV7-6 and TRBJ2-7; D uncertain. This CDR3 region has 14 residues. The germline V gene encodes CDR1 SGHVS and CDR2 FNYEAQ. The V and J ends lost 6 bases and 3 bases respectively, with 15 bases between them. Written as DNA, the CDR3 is TGTGCCAGCAGTGTTAACAGCCTGATCTACGAGCAGTACTTC. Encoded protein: CASSVNSLIYEQYF.

CDR3 DNA sequence: TGCGCCAGCAGCGGCGGACAGGGAGCCTACGAGCAGTACTTC. Encoded protein: CASSGGQGAYEQYF. V is TRBV4-1 and J is TRBJ2-7; TRBD1 matches at 8 bases. Germline values: CDR1 MGHRA, CDR2 YSYEKL. This CDR3 has 14 amino acids. The V segment lost 5 bases and the J segment 2 bases; nucleotides outside the gene matches: 5.

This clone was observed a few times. The CDR3 sequence: CASAAGRNEQFF. CDR3 DNA sequence: TGTGCCAGCGCCGCCGGGAGAAATGAGCAGTTCTTC. The rearrangement uses TRBV28 and TRBJ2-1, with a tentative D call TRBD2 (6 bases). Trimming shortened V by 8 bases and J by 7 bases, and 12 bases separated the two germline ends. This CDR3 is 12 amino acids long. Per the germline V gene, CDR1 is MDHEN and CDR2 is SYDVKM.

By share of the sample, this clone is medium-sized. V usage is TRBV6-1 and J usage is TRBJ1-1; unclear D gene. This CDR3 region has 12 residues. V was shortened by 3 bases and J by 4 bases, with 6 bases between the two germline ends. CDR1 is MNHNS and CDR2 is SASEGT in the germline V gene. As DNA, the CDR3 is TGTGCCAGCAGTGAGGTGCCCACTGAAGCTTTCTTT. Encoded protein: CASSEVPTEAFF.

CDR3 residues: CASSQVVAGSYEQYF. CDR3 DNA: TGCGCCAGCAGCCAAGTTGTTGCGGGATCTTACGAGCAGTACTTC. The chain links TRBV4-1 to TRBJ2-7; tentatively, D is TRBD2 (6 bases). The CDR3 contains 15 residues. Deletions cut 1 base from V and 4 bases from J, with 14 bases between. Germline CDR1 MGHRA, CDR2 YSYEKL.

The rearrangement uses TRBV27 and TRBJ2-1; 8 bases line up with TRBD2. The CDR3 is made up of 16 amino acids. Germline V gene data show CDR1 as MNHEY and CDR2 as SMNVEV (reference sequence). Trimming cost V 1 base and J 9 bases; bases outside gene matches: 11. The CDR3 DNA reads TGTGCCAGCAGTTTATTGGTCACTAGCGGAGCCGGTGAGCAGTTCTTC. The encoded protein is CASSLLVTSGAGEQFF.

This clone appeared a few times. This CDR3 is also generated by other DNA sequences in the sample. CDR3: CASSVAPGLVIYTGELFF. The CDR3, as DNA: TGTGCCAGCAGTGTAGCCCCGGGACTAGTAATTTACACCGGGGAGCTGTTTTTT. The genes are TRBV28 and TRBJ2-2; 8 bases line up with TRBD2. J was trimmed by 3 bases and V by 5 bases; bases with no gene match: 14. Germline lookup yields CDR1 MDHEN and CDR2 SYDVKM. CDR3 length: 18 residues.

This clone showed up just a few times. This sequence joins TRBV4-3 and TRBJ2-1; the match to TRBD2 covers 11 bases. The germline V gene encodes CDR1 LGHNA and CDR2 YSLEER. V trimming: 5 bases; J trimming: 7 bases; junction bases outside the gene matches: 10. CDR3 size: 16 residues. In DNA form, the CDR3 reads TGCGCCAGCAGCTTACTAGCGGGAGAAGGTTTTAATGAGCAGTTCTTC. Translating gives CASSLLAGEGFNEQFF.

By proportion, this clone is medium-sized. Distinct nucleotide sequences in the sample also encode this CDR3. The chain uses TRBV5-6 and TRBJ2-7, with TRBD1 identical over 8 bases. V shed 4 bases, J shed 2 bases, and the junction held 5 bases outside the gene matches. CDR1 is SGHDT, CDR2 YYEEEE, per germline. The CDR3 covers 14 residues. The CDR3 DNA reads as TGTGCCAGCAGCCCCGGGACAGGTCCCTACGAGCAGTACTTC. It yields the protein CASSPGTGPYEQYF. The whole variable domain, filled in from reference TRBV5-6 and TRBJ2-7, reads DAGVTQSPTHLIKTRGQQVTLRCSPKSGHDTVSWYQQALGQGPQFIFQYYEEEERQRGNFPDRFSGHQFPNYSSELNVNALLLGDSALYLCASSPGTGPYEQYFGPGTRLTVT.

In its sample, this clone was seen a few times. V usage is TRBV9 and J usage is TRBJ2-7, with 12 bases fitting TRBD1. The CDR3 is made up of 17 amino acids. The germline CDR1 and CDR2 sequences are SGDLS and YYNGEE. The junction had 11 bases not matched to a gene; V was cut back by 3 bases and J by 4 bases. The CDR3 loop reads CASSANPGTGGIYEQYF. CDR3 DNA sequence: TGTGCCAGCAGCGCCAACCCCGGGACAGGGGGCATATACGAGCAGTACTTC.

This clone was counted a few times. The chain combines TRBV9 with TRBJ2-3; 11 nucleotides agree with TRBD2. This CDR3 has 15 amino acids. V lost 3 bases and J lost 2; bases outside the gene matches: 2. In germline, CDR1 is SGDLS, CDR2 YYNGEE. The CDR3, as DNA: TGTGCCAGCAGCGCGGGACTAGCGGCCACAGATACGCAGTATTTT. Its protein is CASSAGLAATDTQYF.

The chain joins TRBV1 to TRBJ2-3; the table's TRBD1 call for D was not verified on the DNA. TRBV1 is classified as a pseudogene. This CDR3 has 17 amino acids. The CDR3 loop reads CTSSRPASTGKADTQYF. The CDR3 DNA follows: TGCACCAGCAGCCGCCCCGCTTCGACAGGGAAGGCAGATACGCAGTATTTT.

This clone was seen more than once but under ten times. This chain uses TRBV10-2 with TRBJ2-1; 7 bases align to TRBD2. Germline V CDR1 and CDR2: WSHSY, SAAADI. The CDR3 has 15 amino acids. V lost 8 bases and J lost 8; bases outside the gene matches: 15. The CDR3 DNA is TGCGCCAGCTCAAAAAGGGAAAATCGGGGGGATGAGCAGTTCTTC. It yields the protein CASSKRENRGDEQFF.

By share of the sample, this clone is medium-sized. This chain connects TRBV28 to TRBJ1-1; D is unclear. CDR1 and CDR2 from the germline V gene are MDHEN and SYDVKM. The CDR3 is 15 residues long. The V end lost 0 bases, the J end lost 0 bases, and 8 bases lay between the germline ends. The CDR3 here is CASSLWGMVNTEAFF. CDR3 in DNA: TGTGCCAGCAGTTTATGGGGTATGGTGAACACTGAAGCTTTCTTT.

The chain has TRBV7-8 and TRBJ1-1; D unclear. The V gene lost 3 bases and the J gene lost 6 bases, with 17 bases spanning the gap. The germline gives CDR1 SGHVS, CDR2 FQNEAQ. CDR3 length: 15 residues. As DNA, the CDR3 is TGTGCCAGCAGCTTGGTTGGGCGAATGGGTGCTGAAGCTTTCTTT. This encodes CASSLVGRMGAEAFF.

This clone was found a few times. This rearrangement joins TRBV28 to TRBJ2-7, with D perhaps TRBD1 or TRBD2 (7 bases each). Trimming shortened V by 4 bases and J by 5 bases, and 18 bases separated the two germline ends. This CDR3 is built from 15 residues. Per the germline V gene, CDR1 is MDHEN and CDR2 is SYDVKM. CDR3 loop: CASSSLGEGAHEQYF. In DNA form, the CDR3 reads TGTGCCAGCAGTTCCCTAGGGGAGGGGGCACACGAGCAGTACTTC.

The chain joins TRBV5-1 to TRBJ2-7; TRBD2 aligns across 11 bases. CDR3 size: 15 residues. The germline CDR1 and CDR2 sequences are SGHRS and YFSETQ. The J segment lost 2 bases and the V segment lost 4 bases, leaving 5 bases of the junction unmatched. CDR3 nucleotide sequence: TGCGCCAGCAGCCTAACTAGCGGGAGACCCTACGAGCAGTACTTC. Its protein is CASSLTSGRPYEQYF.

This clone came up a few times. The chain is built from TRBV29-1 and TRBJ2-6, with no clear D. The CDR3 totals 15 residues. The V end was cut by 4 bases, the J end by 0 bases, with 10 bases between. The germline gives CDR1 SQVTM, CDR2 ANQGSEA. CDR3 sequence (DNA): TGCAGCGTTGGTCAGGTACGCTCTGGGGCCAACGTCCTGACTTTC. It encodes CSVGQVRSGANVLTF.

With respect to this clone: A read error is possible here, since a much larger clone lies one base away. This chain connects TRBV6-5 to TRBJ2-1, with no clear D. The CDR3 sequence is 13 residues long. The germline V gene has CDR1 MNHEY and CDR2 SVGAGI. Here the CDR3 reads CANSYSAYNEQFF. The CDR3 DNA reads TGTGCCAACAGTTACTCTGCGTACAATGAGCAGTTCTTC.

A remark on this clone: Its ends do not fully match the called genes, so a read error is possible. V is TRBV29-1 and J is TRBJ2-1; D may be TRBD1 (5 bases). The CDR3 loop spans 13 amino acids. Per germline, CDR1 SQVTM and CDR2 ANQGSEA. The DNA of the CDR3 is TGTGGGTGGCGTAGGGGTGAGGCCAATGAGCAGTTCTTC. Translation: CGWRRGEANEQFF.

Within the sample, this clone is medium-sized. DNA for the CDR3: TGTGCCAGCAGTAAAGGGGCGACTAGCGGGAGGGCCGGGAATGAGCAGTTCTTC. Translation gives CASSKGATSGRAGNEQFF. The genes are TRBV14 and TRBJ2-1, with 14 bases aligning to TRBD2. V was clipped by 6 bases and J by 7 bases; unmatched bases: 14. The CDR3 is 18 residues long. The germline CDR1 and CDR2 sequences are SGHDN and FVKESK. Variable domain in full (rest from reference TRBV14 and TRBJ2-1): EAGVTQFPSHSVIEKGQTVTLRCDPISGHDNLYWYRRVMGKEIKFLLHFVKESKQDESGMPNNRFLAERTGGTYSTLKVQPAELEDSGVYFCASSKGATSGRAGNEQFFGPGTRLTVL.

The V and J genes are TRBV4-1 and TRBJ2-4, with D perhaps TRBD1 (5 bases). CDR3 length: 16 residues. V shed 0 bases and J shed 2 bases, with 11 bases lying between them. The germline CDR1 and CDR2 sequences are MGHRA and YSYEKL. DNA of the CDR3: TGCGCCAGCAGCCAAGATTCCAGGGCCTCCAAAAACATTCAGTACTTC. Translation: CASSQDSRASKNIQYF.